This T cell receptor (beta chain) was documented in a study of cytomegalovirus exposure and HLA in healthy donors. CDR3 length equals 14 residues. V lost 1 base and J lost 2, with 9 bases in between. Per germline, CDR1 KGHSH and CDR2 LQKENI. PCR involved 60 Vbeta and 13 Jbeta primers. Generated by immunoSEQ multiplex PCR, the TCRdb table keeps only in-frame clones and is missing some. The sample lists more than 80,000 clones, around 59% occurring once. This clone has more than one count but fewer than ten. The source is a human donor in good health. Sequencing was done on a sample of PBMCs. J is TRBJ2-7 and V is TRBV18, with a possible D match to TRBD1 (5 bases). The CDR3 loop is CASSPRIGAYEQYF. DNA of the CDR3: TGTGCCAGCTCACCACGGATAGGGGCCTACGAGCAGTACTTC. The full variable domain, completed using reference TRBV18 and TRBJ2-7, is NAGVMQNPRHLVRRRGQEARLRCSPMKGHSHVYWYRQLPEEGLKFMVYLQKENIIDESGMPKERFSAEFPKEGPSILRIQQVVRGDSAAYFCASSPRIGAYEQYFGPGTRLTVT.